This T cell receptor (beta chain) was obtained from a study of blood T cell repertoires in COVID-19. Study background: Nucleic acid was either cDNA or gDNA, and it came from T cells, B-cell-depleted T cells, or PBMCs.

Methods used by the authors: How many nucleated cells were present was estimated from reference gene primer amplification. Produced via immunoSEQ multiplex PCR; TCRdb's table is partial and in-frame only. D and trimming were read from the DNA, whereas the V and J calls and clone size are those reported in that table. The sample yields 250,000 or so clones, 85% to 90% seen once. This CDR3 comprises 14 residues. V gave up 3 bases and J gave up 13 bases; unmatched junction bases: 11. Germline lookup yields CDR1 SGHDN and CDR2 FVKESK. Seattle enrolled patients during active infection and tracked them longitudinally.

The chain employs TRBV14 and TRBJ2-1; 8 bases fit TRBD2. The sequence was collected from a young man with COVID-19, enrolled during active disease. Sequencing was carried out using peripheral blood. The CDR3 reads CASSHSGTSISQFF. CDR3 in DNA: TGTGCCAGCAGCCACTCCGGGACTAGTATTTCCCAGTTCTTC.